This T cell receptor (beta chain) was profiled in a study of T cell changes during pregnancy in multiple sclerosis. The length of the CDR3 is 15 residues. Looked up from germline, CDR1 is SGHTA and CDR2 is FQGNSA. The V and J ends lost 0 bases and 0 bases respectively, with 8 bases between them. This table comes from immunoSEQ multiplex PCR, and its TCRdb copy is limited to in-frame clones, with some not included. Found here are about 75,000 clones, roughly 90% of them singletons; the top ten hold 0.7% to 0.9%. The J gene is TRBJ1-1, the V gene TRBV7-2; perhaps TRBD1 as D (5 bases). This TCR derives from a female donor in good health, enrolled as a control in a pregnancy study. The sequences come from peripheral blood, collected in the first trimester of pregnancy. The CDR3 spells CASSLATGMNTEAFF. DNA for the CDR3: TGTGCCAGCAGCTTAGCTACAGGTATGAACACTGAAGCTTTCTTT.